This T cell receptor beta chain appears in the sequencing data of a study of blood T cell repertoires in COVID-19. Study-level background: The samples span acute and convalescent COVID-19 from the United States, Italy and Spain.

In the study's own analysis: Nucleated cell number was recorded as an estimate derived from reference gene primer amplification. Sequencing was performed with immunoSEQ multiplex PCR; in TCRdb, only in-frame clones are kept and a portion is missing. The V and J calls and the clone size are those of that table, but D and trimming were determined from the DNA. The table shows 50,000 to 65,000 clones, with about 89% occurring only once. V was cut by 0 bases and J by 3 bases, with 14 bases left in between. The CDR3 has 16 residues. Germline CDR1 reads MNHEY; CDR2 reads SVGEGT. The sample consisted of peripheral blood. The V gene is TRBV6-2 or TRBV6-3, the J gene TRBJ1-2; maybe TRBD1 (6 bases). The receptor's source is a woman aged 60 to 75 with active or convalescent COVID-19. CDR3 region: CASSYSVRRGDYGYTF. The CDR3 coding sequence is TGTGCCAGCAGTTACTCGGTACGCAGGGGTGACTATGGCTACACCTTC.